Listed below are T cell receptor beta chains from one sample, sequenced in a study of early T cells in non-severe SARS-CoV-2 infection. Using its own MiXCR run on the 5' RACE reads, TCRdb lists one record per CDR3 protein. The sample holds around 20,000 distinct CDR3 sequences, approximately 4.8% seen once. The material sequenced was whole blood. Receptors were obtained from an adult who was a healthcare worker with PCR-confirmed SARS-CoV-2 infection or an uninfected control (not recorded which). Both conserved end residues are part of each CDR3. The order of the fields is J gene, D gene, clone size, V gene, CDR3 DNA, CDR3 protein. The D gene is left open where the match is weak. Clone size, where shown, is once, few, many, or a class for clones that have expanded.

J: TRBJ2-3; D: .; size: few; V: TRBV19; DNA: TGTGCCAGTAGTATGCCGTATACAGATACGCAGTATTTT; CDR3: CASSMPYTDTQYF
J: TRBJ2-6; D: .; size: many; V: TRBV6-5; DNA: TGTGCCAGCAGTTACGGGGGTGCTGGGGCCAACGTCCTGACTTTC; CDR3: CASSYGGAGANVLTF
J: TRBJ2-7; D: .; size: many; V: TRBV28; DNA: TGTGCCAGCGGGGGACTCCTGAGCTCCTACGAGCAGTACTTC; CDR3: CASGGLLSSYEQYF
J: TRBJ2-5; D: .; size: few; V: TRBV20-1; DNA: TGCAGTGCGAAGACAGGAGGAGAGACCCAGTACTTC; CDR3: CSAKTGGETQYF
J: TRBJ2-7; D: TRBD2; size: many; V: TRBV20-1; DNA: TGCAGTGCTAGTTCGGGAGGTAGCGGGAGCTACGAGCAGTACTTC; CDR3: CSASSGGSGSYEQYF
J: TRBJ2-1; D: .; size: .; V: TRBV7-2; DNA: TGTGCCAGCAGCCCATATATTAGCAATGAGCAGTTCTTC; CDR3: CASSPYISNEQFF
J: TRBJ2-7; D: TRBD1; size: many; V: TRBV11-2; DNA: TGTGCCAGCAGCCAACCCGGGACAGGGACGTACGAGCAGTACTTC; CDR3: CASSQPGTGTYEQYF
J: TRBJ1-3; D: .; size: few; V: TRBV12-2; DNA: .; CDR3: CASRFCWGLGNTIYF
J: TRBJ2-1; D: .; size: .; V: TRBV11-2; DNA: TGTGCCAGCAGCTTATTTGAAAAAAAGGGACATGAGCAGTTCTTC; CDR3: CASSLFEKKGHEQFF
J: TRBJ2-5; D: .; size: .; V: TRBV19; DNA: TGTGCCAGTAGTATTCCCGGGCGGGAGACCCAGTACTTC; CDR3: CASSIPGRETQYF
J: TRBJ1-1; D: TRBD1; size: medium-sized; V: TRBV7-9; DNA: TGTGCCAGCAGCCCAGGACAGGGAGTAGGAGCTTTCTTT; CDR3: CASSPGQGVGAFF
J: TRBJ2-7; D: TRBD2; size: .; V: TRBV5-1; DNA: TGCGCCAGCAGCTACTTAGCGGGAGGAAGCGGCGAGCAGTACTTC; CDR3: CASSYLAGGSGEQYF
J: TRBJ1-2; D: .; size: .; V: TRBV13; DNA: TGTGCCAGCAGCTCCACCCGAAGCGGGGACAACCCCTATGGCTACACCTTC; CDR3: CASSSTRSGDNPYGYTF
J: TRBJ1-6; D: .; size: few; V: TRBV12-3/TRBV12-4; DNA: TGTGCCAGCAGTTTAGGGCCCTTAGGATCACCCCTCCACTTT; CDR3: CASSLGPLGSPLHF
J: TRBJ2-6; D: .; size: few; V: TRBV6-5; DNA: TGTGCCAGCAGTTACGCTGGGGCCAACGTCCTGACTTTC; CDR3: CASSYAGANVLTF
J: TRBJ2-1; D: TRBD2; size: .; V: TRBV7-9; DNA: TGTGCCAGCAGCGCGTATTTAGCGGGAGTCAACAATGAGCAGTTCTTC; CDR3: CASSAYLAGVNNEQFF
J: TRBJ1-1; D: TRBD1; size: many; V: TRBV5-4; DNA: TGTGCCAGCAGCTTTTCGGGACAGGAAGCTTTCTTT; CDR3: CASSFSGQEAFF
J: TRBJ2-1; D: TRBD1; size: .; V: TRBV10-3; DNA: TGTGCCATCAGTCTAGGACAGGGTGTCTACAATGAGCAGTTCTTC; CDR3: CAISLGQGVYNEQFF
J: TRBJ2-7; D: .; size: .; V: TRBV12-3/TRBV12-4; DNA: TGTGCCAGCAGTTTGGGTGACAGCGATTACTACGAGCAGTACTTC; CDR3: CASSLGDSDYYEQYF
J: TRBJ2-7; D: .; size: many; V: TRBV19; DNA: TGTGCCAGTAGTGACAGCAGCTACGAGCAGTACTTC; CDR3: CASSDSSYEQYF
J: TRBJ2-5; D: .; size: medium-sized; V: TRBV12-3/TRBV12-4; DNA: TGTGCCAGCAGTTTGACTAGAGAGACCCAGTACTTC; CDR3: CASSLTRETQYF
J: TRBJ2-7; D: TRBD2; size: few; V: TRBV29-1; DNA: TGCAGCGTTGAAGATAGGGGAGCGGGAGCGGGAGAGCAGTACTTC; CDR3: CSVEDRGAGAGEQYF
J: TRBJ2-1; D: TRBD2; size: .; V: TRBV7-9; DNA: TGTGCCAGCAGCCACAGCGGGGATGAGCAGTTCTTC; CDR3: CASSHSGDEQFF
J: TRBJ2-2; D: .; size: .; V: TRBV19; DNA: TGTGCCAGTTACAATGACAACACCGGGGAGCTGTTTTTT; CDR3: CASYNDNTGELFF
J: TRBJ2-3; D: .; size: many; V: TRBV29-1; DNA: TGCAGCGTTGAGACCGGGACGTCTAGCACAGATACGCAGTATTTT; CDR3: CSVETGTSSTDTQYF
J: TRBJ2-1; D: .; size: medium-sized; V: TRBV3-1; DNA: TGTGCCAGCAGCCAAGTGTCCAATGAGCAGTTCTTC; CDR3: CASSQVSNEQFF
J: TRBJ1-1; D: .; size: .; V: TRBV6-6; DNA: TGTGCCAGCAGTTCACAGATGAACACTGAAGCTTTCTTT; CDR3: CASSSQMNTEAFF
J: TRBJ2-4; D: .; size: many; V: TRBV19; DNA: TGTGCCAGTGTCGGGCGGTTAGCCAAAAACATTCAGTACTTC; CDR3: CASVGRLAKNIQYF
J: TRBJ2-7; D: TRBD1; size: .; V: TRBV4-3; DNA: TGCGCCAGCAGCCAGTCCGGGACAGGGGGTCCCTACGAGCAGTACTTC; CDR3: CASSQSGTGGPYEQYF
J: TRBJ2-7; D: TRBD2; size: many; V: TRBV5-1; DNA: TGCGCCAGCAGCTTGGCGGGCGGGAGTCCCGCTTCCGAGCAGTACTTC; CDR3: CASSLAGGSPASEQYF
J: TRBJ2-1; D: .; size: few; V: TRBV13; DNA: TGTGCCAGCAGCTTAAGAACAGGATACAATGAGCAGTTCTTC; CDR3: CASSLRTGYNEQFF
J: TRBJ2-1; D: .; size: many; V: TRBV6-4; DNA: TGTGCCAGCAGTCCCACCTCATATAAAGGAAATGAGCAGTTCTTC; CDR3: CASSPTSYKGNEQFF
J: TRBJ1-1; D: .; size: many; V: TRBV6-6; DNA: TGTGCCAGCAGGGATGGGACGTTTCCGTCGGCTTTCTTT; CDR3: CASRDGTFPSAFF
J: TRBJ2-2; D: .; size: few; V: TRBV2; DNA: TGTGCCAGCAGTGTTACAGGGAAGGCCGGGGAGCTGTTTTTT; CDR3: CASSVTGKAGELFF
J: TRBJ1-6; D: TRBD1; size: medium-sized; V: TRBV30; DNA: TGTGCCTGGAGTCCCCGGGACAGAAGCTCCTATAATTCACCCCTCCACTTT; CDR3: CAWSPRDRSSYNSPLHF
J: TRBJ2-6; D: .; size: .; V: TRBV4-1; DNA: TGCGCCAGCAGCGGGGGCGAGGCTGGGGCCAACGTCCTGACTTTC; CDR3: CASSGGEAGANVLTF
J: TRBJ2-4; D: TRBD2; size: many; V: TRBV7-2; DNA: TGTGCCAGCAGCCCGGGACTAGCGGGGTTAGCCAAAAACATTCAGTACTTC; CDR3: CASSPGLAGLAKNIQYF
J: TRBJ2-1; D: .; size: few; V: TRBV12-3/TRBV12-4; DNA: TGTGCCAGCAGTCTACCATACAATGAGCAGTTCTTC; CDR3: CASSLPYNEQFF
J: TRBJ2-7; D: TRBD1; size: many; V: TRBV28; DNA: TGTGCCAGCCGGTACACTTCGACAGGGATCTACGAGCAGTACTTC; CDR3: CASRYTSTGIYEQYF
J: TRBJ2-3; D: .; size: many; V: TRBV7-2; DNA: TGTGCCAGCAGCCCCTACACAGATACGCAGTATTTT; CDR3: CASSPYTDTQYF
J: TRBJ2-5; D: .; size: many; V: TRBV18; DNA: TGTGCCAGCTCACGAAGTCAGACAGAGAAAGAGACCCAGTACTTC; CDR3: CASSRSQTEKETQYF
J: TRBJ2-6; D: .; size: many; V: TRBV20-1; DNA: TGCAGTACCGAACCATTTCCCACCGTCCTGACTTTC; CDR3: CSTEPFPTVLTF
J: TRBJ1-4; D: .; size: many; V: TRBV6-5; DNA: TGTGCCAGCAGTTACAGGATGAATGAAAAACTGTTTTTT; CDR3: CASSYRMNEKLFF
J: TRBJ1-3; D: TRBD1; size: few; V: TRBV18; DNA: TGTGCCAGCTCACCAAAGGGGGCGAGCTCTGGAAACACCATATATTTT; CDR3: CASSPKGASSGNTIYF
J: TRBJ2-2; D: TRBD2; size: .; V: TRBV11-3; DNA: TGTGCCAGCAGCTTAGATCCCAGCAGGGCGGGAGTCACCGGGGAGCTGTTTTTT; CDR3: CASSLDPSRAGVTGELFF
J: TRBJ2-7; D: TRBD1; size: .; V: TRBV12-3/TRBV12-4; DNA: TGTGCCAGCAGTTTAGATTGGCGGACAGGGGAGGGGATTTCCTACGAGCAGTACTTC; CDR3: CASSLDWRTGEGISYEQYF
J: TRBJ2-3; D: .; size: few; V: TRBV12-3/TRBV12-4; DNA: TGTGCCAGCAGACTCCGCACAGATACGCAGTATTTT; CDR3: CASRLRTDTQYF
J: TRBJ1-6; D: .; size: few; V: TRBV12-3/TRBV12-4; DNA: TGTGCCAGCAGTTTAGGACAGGCTAATTCACCCCTCCACTTT; CDR3: CASSLGQANSPLHF
J: TRBJ2-7; D: TRBD1; size: .; V: TRBV25-1; DNA: TGTGCCAGCAGTGAACCGACAGGGGGAGACGAGCAGTACTTC; CDR3: CASSEPTGGDEQYF
J: TRBJ2-1; D: TRBD2; size: many; V: TRBV11-2; DNA: TGTGCCAGCAGCTTAGTCGGGACTAGCGGAACCAGCTCCTACAATGAGCAGTTCTTC; CDR3: CASSLVGTSGTSSYNEQFF
J: TRBJ2-7; D: TRBD1; size: .; V: TRBV7-9; DNA: TGTGCCAGCAGCTCCGCCGGGACAGGGGTAAACGAGCAGTACTTC; CDR3: CASSSAGTGVNEQYF
J: TRBJ2-1; D: .; size: many; V: TRBV7-9; DNA: TGTGCCAGCAGCTTATCAGAGTATGTGTCCTACAATGAGCAGTTCTTC; CDR3: CASSLSEYVSYNEQFF
J: TRBJ2-3; D: .; size: many; V: TRBV28; DNA: TGTGCCAGCACACTTGGGGCCTGGGTGGGTACGCAGTATTTT; CDR3: CASTLGAWVGTQYF
J: TRBJ2-6; D: .; size: many; V: TRBV11-2; DNA: TGTGCCAGCAGCCCTCGACTACCACCGGGGACTGGGGCCAACGTCCTGACTTTC; CDR3: CASSPRLPPGTGANVLTF
J: TRBJ2-3; D: TRBD1; size: many; V: TRBV18; DNA: TGTGCCAGCTCACCGTGGGACAGGGGGGAAGATACGCAGTATTTT; CDR3: CASSPWDRGEDTQYF